This T cell receptor beta chain comes out of a study of blood T cell repertoires in COVID-19. Here immunoSEQ multiplex PCR was the method, and the copy in TCRdb shows in-frame clones only, minus some. This table holds more than 300,000 clones, 87% found once. Germline V CDR1 and CDR2: SGHAT, FQNNGV. The CDR3 covers 16 residues. The V end lost 5 bases, the J end lost 9 bases, and 23 bases lay between the germline ends. The V call is TRBV11-2, the J call TRBJ2-1; tentative D call: TRBD2 (5 bases). The sample was peripheral blood. The TCR was taken from a woman aged 50 to 65 with COVID-19, enrolled during active disease. The DNA of the CDR3 is TGTGCCAGCAGCCCTAACCCCACCTATCCCAGCGGTGAGCAGTTCTTC. This gives the protein CASSPNPTYPSGEQFF. The full variable domain, in which reference TRBV11-2 and TRBJ2-1 provide the parts outside the CDR3, is EAGVAQSPRYKIIEKRQSVAFWCNPISGHATLYWYQQILGQGPKLLIQFQNNGVVDDSQLPKDRFSAERLKGVDSTLKIQPAKLEDSAVYLCASSPNPTYPSGEQFFGPGTRLTVL.